Listed below are T cell receptor beta chains from one sample, sequenced in a study of cytotoxic CD8 clonotypes in ibrutinib-treated CLL. Data came from immunoSEQ multiplex PCR; TCRdb stores just in-frame clones and leaves some out. The data contain 50,000 to 75,000 clones, more than 70% of them seen just once; the ten biggest clones take up around 45%. Sample: PBMCs, taken after 12 months of ibrutinib treatment. The receptors stem from a human donor with chronic lymphocytic leukemia. CDR3s include the opening cysteine and the closing phenylalanine or tryptophan. Size values are once, few and many counts, or a class for expanded clones, and some rows have none.

15,TRBJ2-1,-,TRBV7-2,CASSLDSGRRNEQFF
12,TRBJ2-7,-,TRBV13,CASSSGTAEQYF
15,TRBJ2-2,-,TRBV6-6,CASTRTGLVAGELFF
12,TRBJ2-5,-,TRBV7-9,CASSDQQETQYF
15,TRBJ2-7,few,TRBV28,CASSQGAQRSYEQYF
15,TRBJ2-7,-,TRBV5-6,CASSLDRERSYEQYF
17,TRBJ2-2,once,TRBV4-3,CASSQIDPGTNTGELFF
16,TRBJ2-2,-,TRBV7-9,CASSSASGTNTGELFF
16,TRBJ2-2,-,TRBV5-1,CASSPRGQGSTGELFF
15,TRBJ2-2,-,TRBV28,CASTGTSGRVGELFF
11,TRBJ2-1,few,TRBV10-3,CAISDLHEQFF
12,TRBJ2-5,-,TRBV29-1,CSALAGDETQYF
17,TRBJ2-2,-,TRBV7-8,CASSLGGTSGRVGELFF
19,TRBJ2-7,-,TRBV2,CASSEDQGLAGPHSYEQYF
16,TRBJ2-3,few,TRBV5-6,CASSLPGLGGTDTQYF
16,TRBJ2-6,once,TRBV29-1,CSVERRGETGANVLTF
16,TRBJ1-2,-,TRBV2,CASSGWGQGTNYGYTF
15,TRBJ2-3,once,TRBV7-3,CASSPFPEETDTQYF
15,TRBJ2-7,once,TRBV18,CASSPTVSETYEQYF
14,TRBJ1-2,few,TRBV5-5,CASSSDPGDYGYTF
15,TRBJ2-7,-,TRBV19,CASSITGTGGNEQYF
14,TRBJ2-7,-,TRBV6-6,CASSVTGSSYEQYF
15,TRBJ2-6,-,TRBV5-4,CASSLGGPGANVLTF
16,TRBJ1-5,-,TRBV28,CASSPGGEYSNQPQHF
12,TRBJ2-7,-,TRBV7-9,CASSTGPYEQYF
12,TRBJ2-7,-,TRBV21-1,CAGWTPVYEQYF
14,TRBJ2-3,-,TRBV28,CASSRGRVADTQYF
16,TRBJ1-5,-,TRBV19,CASRSLSGISNQPQHF
15,TRBJ1-5,-,TRBV6-5,CASRPTGDSNQPQHF
12,TRBJ1-2,once,TRBV6-5,CASSSNRVGYTF
15,TRBJ2-7,-,TRBV11-2,CASSRGTAGPYEQYF
15,TRBJ2-5,-,TRBV6-5,CASSSRQGAWETQYF
15,TRBJ1-2,-,TRBV5-4,CASSRLQGEGYGYTF
13,TRBJ2-7,-,TRBV5-5,CASSAGGSVEQYF
13,TRBJ2-1,-,TRBV28,CASSFADSGEQFF
14,TRBJ2-3,-,TRBV4-2,CASSLKRAKDTQYF
15,-,-,TRBV11-2,CASSLGGTGFYEQYF
14,TRBJ1-3,-,TRBV30,CAWSVSFSGNTIYF
14,TRBJ1-5,-,TRBV10-2,CASSEQGSNQPQHF
15,TRBJ2-5,few,TRBV4-2,CASSPGTSGQETQYF
11,TRBJ2-7,-,TRBV5-1,CASRDYYEQYF
15,TRBJ2-7,-,TRBV6-6,CASSFLQGGDYEQYF
14,TRBJ2-7,-,TRBV9,CASSFRTGSGEQYF
12,TRBJ2-2,-,TRBV10-3,CAISENDGELFF
12,TRBJ2-2,few,TRBV6-5,CASGRGAGELFF